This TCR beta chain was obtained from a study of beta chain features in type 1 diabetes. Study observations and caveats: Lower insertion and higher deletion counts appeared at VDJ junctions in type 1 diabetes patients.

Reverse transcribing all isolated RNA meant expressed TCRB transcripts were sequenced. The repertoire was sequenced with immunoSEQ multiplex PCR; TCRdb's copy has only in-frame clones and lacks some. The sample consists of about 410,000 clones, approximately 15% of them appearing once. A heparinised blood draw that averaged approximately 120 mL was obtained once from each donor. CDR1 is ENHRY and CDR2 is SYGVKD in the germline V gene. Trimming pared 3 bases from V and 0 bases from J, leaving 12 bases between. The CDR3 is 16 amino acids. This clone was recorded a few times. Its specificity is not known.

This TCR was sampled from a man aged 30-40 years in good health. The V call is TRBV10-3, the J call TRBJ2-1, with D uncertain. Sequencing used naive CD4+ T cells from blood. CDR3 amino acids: CAISEGQGFSYNEQFF. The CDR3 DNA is TGTGCCATCAGTGAAGGGCAAGGCTTCTCCTACAATGAGCAGTTCTTC.